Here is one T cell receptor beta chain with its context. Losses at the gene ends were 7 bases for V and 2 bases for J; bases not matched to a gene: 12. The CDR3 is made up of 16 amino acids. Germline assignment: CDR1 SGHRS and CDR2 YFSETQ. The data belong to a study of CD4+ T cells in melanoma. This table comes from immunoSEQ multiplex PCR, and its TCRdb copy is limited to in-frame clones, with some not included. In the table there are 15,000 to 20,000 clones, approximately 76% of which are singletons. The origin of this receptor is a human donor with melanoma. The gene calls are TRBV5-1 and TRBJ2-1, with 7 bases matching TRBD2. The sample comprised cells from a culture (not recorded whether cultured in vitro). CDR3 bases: TGCGCCAGCCAGGGAGGGGTCATCTATGCCTACAATGAGCAGTTCTTC. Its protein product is CASQGGVIYAYNEQFF.